This T cell receptor (beta chain) was identified during a study of shared clonotypes between healthy human individuals (dated by TCRdb to the early 2020s). Regarding the study in general: A couple of women and three men aged 18 to 49 years were included in the cohort. For each donor, three plates each were used for CD4 naive and CD4 memory, two plates were used for CD8 naive, and one plate was used for CD8 memory. To estimate repertoire size and how much clonotypes are shared between individuals, the study performed deep sequencing of blood TCR repertoires from 4 to 6 healthy adults. Libraries were prepared and TCR repertoires were sequenced by different laboratories using diverse techniques, in order to increase sequencing depth and limit assay-specific biases. Between about 0.8 and 9 billion PBMCs per donor were obtained by leukapheresis.

Using the deep immunoSEQ assay, TCR CDR3 regions were amplified from genomic DNA by multiplex PCR. Extracted genomic DNA from each cell subset was distributed evenly across all wells of several immunoSEQ 96-well plates, and each plate was treated as a replicate. For sorted subsets, each replicate PCR was loaded with 200 ng genomic DNA, equivalent to 30,000 or so T cell genomes. Purified libraries were quantified with a Qubit 3.0 fluorometer, sized on a Bioanalyzer 2100, and re-quantified with the KAPA Library Quantification kit. Every immunoSEQ 96-well plate was sequenced on a dedicated single-read 150-cycle Illumina NextSeq 550 flow cell. The study's own analysis went as follows. The immunoSEQ output contained only junctional sequences without quality scores, so filtering could not match that applied to full-length reads. To assign V/J genes and CDR3, sequences were annotated against IMGT germline references using PyIR, a Python wrapper for IgBLAST v1.9. Any read was removed if the V/J assignment was weak (E-value above 1e-6), the CDR3 was missing, or the read contained stop codons, out-of-frame junctions, or ambiguous translated residues. V3J clonotypes were defined by identical inferred V gene, J gene, and CDR3 amino acid sequence. Percentage overlap between repertoires was calculated by dividing the number of shared unique clonotypes by the size of the smaller repertoire. Repertoire richness was assessed with RTK rarefaction, the Chao1 estimator, and Recon v2.1 estimates of unobserved clonotypes. Generation probabilities for all TCRbeta clonotypes obtained by the gDNA method from several donors were computed using OLGA. The table comes from immuneACCESS by way of TCRdb, which keeps in-frame sequences with V and J called. Part of the clones is missing from these tables; in studies checked, under half for an unresolved V gene and the rest for unknown reasons. That table furnishes V, J and clone size, whereas the DNA furnished D and trimming. Across this sample there are 950,000 to 1,100,000 clones, with about three quarters seen only once. About 1.5% of the sample belongs to the ten largest clones.

Details on this clone: It has no known antigen specificity. The record has no base qualities; no much larger clone is one base away.

Points the paper makes about the study in general: Incomplete sequencing was indicated by rarefaction of sorted-subset datasets, despite the large sequencing depth. Pairwise subsampling indicated that sequencing depth was expected to affect the degree of clonotype sharing among donors. When several donors were compared, the shared fraction of clonotypes was about 5.4% for naive CD4, roughly 3.3% for naive CD8, 2% to 2.5% for memory CD4, and roughly 0.4% for memory CD8. Naive subsets generally had larger estimated clonotype richness than memory subsets did. Sampling was restricted to blood, and TCR repertoires in tissue are likely to differ from TCR repertoires in blood. Compared with non-shared clonotypes, clonotypes shared by all four sorted-subset donors had higher generation probabilities. Because the study included only a small number of donors, the genetic and exposure-history diversity represented was limited.

Including cysteine and phenylalanine, the CDR3 has 19 amino acids. The DNA shown is the 57-base CDR3, in frame from base 1. Taken from the germline V gene, the CDR1 and CDR2 loops are SGHDN and FVKESK. V ends up 4 bases short and J 0 bases short, with an unmatched junction base count of 12. Healthy HIV-negative adults with no recently reported acute infections or vaccinations were included as donors. Only Caucasian adults living in Nashville, Tennessee, USA were represented among the donors. Magnetic negative selection was used to enrich CD4+ T cells, after which naive cells were positively selected on CD45RA and the negative fraction became the memory subset. After blood collection by leukapheresis, PBMCs were isolated using Ficoll-Histopaque density gradient centrifugation and then cryopreserved in the vapor phase of liquid nitrogen. Purity and quantity of every magnetically sorted T cell population were checked by analytical flow cytometry. Each sorted fraction had its genomic DNA isolated and then quantified by UV absorbance on a Nanodrop 2000c.

The sequence is built from TRBV14 and TRBJ1-6; 7 nucleotides in the junction match TRBD1. The sample consisted of memory CD4+ T cells sorted from blood. The label giving this sample's cell subset or site can be read as: CD45RA-negative fraction. The receptor was isolated from a man aged 18 to 30 in good health. The CDR3 in this case is CASSRTGQRFSSYNSPLHF. The DNA sequence is TGTGCCAGCAGCCGCACGGGACAGAGGTTTAGCTCCTATAATTCACCCCTCCACTTT. Reference TRBV14 and TRBJ1-6 genes cover what lies past the CDR3, so the full variable domain is EAGVTQFPSHSVIEKGQTVTLRCDPISGHDNLYWYRRVMGKEIKFLLHFVKESKQDESGMPNNRFLAERTGGTYSTLKVQPAELEDSGVYFCASSRTGQRFSSYNSPLHFGNGTRLTVT.